The TCR beta chain under discussion was sequenced for a study of neurological immune-mediated disorders. Study results and limitations: Phylogenetic grouping placed 18 of 34 multiple sclerosis patients' repertoires in one related-CDR3 cluster, a possible signature. The study found no CDR3 amino acid sequences shared by expanded clones across subjects, suggesting private repertoires in all groups.

This clonotype was recorded many times. As yet, its antigen is unknown. This CDR3 region has 15 residues. V was cut by 6 bases and J by 5 bases, with 18 bases left in between. A total of 2 million PBMCs stored at -80 degrees C provided the unsorted libraries. MiXCR, run by TCRdb on the 5' RACE reads, gives a single entry per CDR3 protein. The sample holds 50,000 to 70,000 distinct CDR3 sequences; 4.5% are singletons and the top ten take approximately 7%. This chain links TRBV12-3 or TRBV12-4 with TRBJ2-3, with D perhaps matching TRBD1 (5 bases). The sequenced material came from PBMCs. This TCR derives from a young man with multiple sclerosis. Here the CDR3 DNA reads TGTGCCAGCAGCCGTGGGGCAGGGTGGGGAGATACGCAGTATTTT. This sequence encodes CASSRGAGWGDTQYF.